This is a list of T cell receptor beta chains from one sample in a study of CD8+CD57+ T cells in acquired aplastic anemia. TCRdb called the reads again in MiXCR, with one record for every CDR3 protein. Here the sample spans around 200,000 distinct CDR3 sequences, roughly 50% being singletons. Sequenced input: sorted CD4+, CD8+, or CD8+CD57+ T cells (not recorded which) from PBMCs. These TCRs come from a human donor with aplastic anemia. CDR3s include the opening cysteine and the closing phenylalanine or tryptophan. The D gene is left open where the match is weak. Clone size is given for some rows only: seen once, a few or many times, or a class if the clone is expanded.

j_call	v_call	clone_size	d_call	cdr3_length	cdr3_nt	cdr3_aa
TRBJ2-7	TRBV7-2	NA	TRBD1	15	TGTGCCAGCAGCCACGGACAGGGAATTTTCTACGAGCGGTACTTC	CASSHGQGIFYERYF
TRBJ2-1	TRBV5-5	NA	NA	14	TGTGCCAGCAGCATACCGGGACTTGTCTATGAGCAGTTCTTC	CASSIPGLVYEQFF
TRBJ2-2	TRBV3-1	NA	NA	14	TGTGCCAGCAGCCCCCAATCTGACGCCGGGGAGCTGTTTTTT	CASSPQSDAGELFF
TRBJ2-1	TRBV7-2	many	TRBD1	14	TGTGCCAGCAGCTTAGGGGGGACAGACAATGAGCAGTTCTTC	CASSLGGTDNEQFF
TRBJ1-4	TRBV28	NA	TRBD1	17	TGTGCCAGCAGTAGTTGGACAGGGGGGCAGGAGAATGAAAAACTGTTTTTT	CASSSWTGGQENEKLFF
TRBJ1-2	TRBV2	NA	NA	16	TGTGCCAGCAGTCTACCTACCTCAGGCAGATCATATGGCTACACCTTC	CASSLPTSGRSYGYTF
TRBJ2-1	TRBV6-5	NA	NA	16	TGTGCCAGCAGTCCCCGGAGTACTGGCTCCCTCTCAGAGCAGTTCTTC	CASSPRSTGSLSEQFF
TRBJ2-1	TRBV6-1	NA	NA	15	TGTGCCAGCAGCCCGAATGAGGGCTCCTACAATGAGCAGTTCTTC	CASSPNEGSYNEQFF
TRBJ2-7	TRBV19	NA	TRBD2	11	TGTGCCGTAACGGGGGGCTACGAGCAGTACTTC	CAVTGGYEQYF
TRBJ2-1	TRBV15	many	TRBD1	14	TGTGCCACCGGTCGACAGGGTAGTTACAATGAGCAGTTCTTC	CATGRQGSYNEQFF
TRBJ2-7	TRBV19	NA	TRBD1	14	TGTGCCAGTAGTCAACAGGGGGGATACTACGAGCAGTACTTC	CASSQQGGYYEQYF
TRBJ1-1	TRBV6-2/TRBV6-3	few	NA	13	TGTGCCAGCAGTTACCAAACGAACACTGAAGCTTTCTTT	CASSYQTNTEAFF
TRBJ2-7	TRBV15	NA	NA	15	TGTGCCACCAGCAGGGAGGCTCGACAGGGAGGCGAGCAGTACTTC	CATSREARQGGEQYF
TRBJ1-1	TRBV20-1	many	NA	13	TGCAGTGCTAGGAAAGATCCGAACACTGAAGCTTTCTTT	CSARKDPNTEAFF